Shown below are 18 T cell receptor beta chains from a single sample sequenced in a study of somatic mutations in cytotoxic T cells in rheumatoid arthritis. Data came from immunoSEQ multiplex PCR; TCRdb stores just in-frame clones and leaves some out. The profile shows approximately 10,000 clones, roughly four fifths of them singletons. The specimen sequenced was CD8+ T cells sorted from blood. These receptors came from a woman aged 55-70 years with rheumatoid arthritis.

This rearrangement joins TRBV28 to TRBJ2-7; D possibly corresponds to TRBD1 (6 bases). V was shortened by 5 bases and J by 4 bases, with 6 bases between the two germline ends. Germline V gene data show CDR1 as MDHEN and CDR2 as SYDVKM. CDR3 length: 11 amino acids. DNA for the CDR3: TGTGCCAGCAGTACAGGGTACGAGCAGTACTTC. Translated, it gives CASSTGYEQYF.

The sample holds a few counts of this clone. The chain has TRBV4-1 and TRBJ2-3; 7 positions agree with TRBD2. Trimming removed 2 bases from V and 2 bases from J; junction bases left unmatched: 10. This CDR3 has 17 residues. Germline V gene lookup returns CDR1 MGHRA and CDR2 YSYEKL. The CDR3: CASSQKLPSGHTDTQYF. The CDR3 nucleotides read TGCGCCAGCAGCCAAAAACTTCCTAGCGGCCACACAGATACGCAGTATTTT.

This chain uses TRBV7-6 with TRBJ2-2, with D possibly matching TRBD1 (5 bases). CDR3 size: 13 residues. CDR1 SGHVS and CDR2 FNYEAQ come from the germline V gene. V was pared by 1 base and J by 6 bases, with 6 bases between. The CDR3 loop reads CASSLETAGELFF. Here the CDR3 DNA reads TGTGCCAGCAGCTTAGAGACAGCCGGGGAGCTGTTTTTT.

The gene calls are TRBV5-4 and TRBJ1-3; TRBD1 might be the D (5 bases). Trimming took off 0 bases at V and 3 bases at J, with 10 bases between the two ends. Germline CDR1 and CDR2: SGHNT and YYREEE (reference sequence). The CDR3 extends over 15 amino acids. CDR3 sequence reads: CASSLAWQGGNTIYF. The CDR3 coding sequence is TGTGCCAGCAGCTTGGCCTGGCAGGGTGGAAACACCATATATTTT.

CDR3 sequence reads: CASSLTSYEQYF. The DNA for the CDR3 is TGCGCCAGCAGCTTGACCAGCTACGAGCAGTACTTC. The chain combines TRBV5-1 with TRBJ2-7, with D uncertain. This CDR3 comprises 12 residues. V was trimmed by 1 base and J by 3 bases, leaving 5 bases between them. CDR1 and CDR2 (germline): SGHRS, YFSETQ.

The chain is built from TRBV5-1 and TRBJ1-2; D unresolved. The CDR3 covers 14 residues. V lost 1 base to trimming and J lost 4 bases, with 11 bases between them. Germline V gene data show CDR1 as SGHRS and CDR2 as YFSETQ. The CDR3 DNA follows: TGCGCCAGCAGCTTGAGGAGTGAAGTCTATGGCTACACCTTC. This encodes CASSLRSEVYGYTF.

The CDR3 DNA follows: TGTGCCAGCAGGAGCAAGGGGTACGCGAACACTGAAGCTTTCTTT. Protein product: CASRSKGYANTEAFF. The J gene is TRBJ1-1, the V gene TRBV27, with TRBD1 as a possible D gene (5 bases). Germline V CDR1 and CDR2: MNHEY, SMNVEV (reference sequence). CDR3 length: 15 residues. Trimming shortened V by 6 bases and J by 1 base, and 15 bases separated the two germline ends.

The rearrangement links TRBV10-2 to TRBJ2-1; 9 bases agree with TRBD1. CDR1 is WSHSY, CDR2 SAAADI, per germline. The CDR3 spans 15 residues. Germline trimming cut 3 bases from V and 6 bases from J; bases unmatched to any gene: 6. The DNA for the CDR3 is TGCGCCAGCAGTGAAGACAGGGGGAGCGGCAATGAGCAGTTCTTC. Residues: CASSEDRGSGNEQFF.

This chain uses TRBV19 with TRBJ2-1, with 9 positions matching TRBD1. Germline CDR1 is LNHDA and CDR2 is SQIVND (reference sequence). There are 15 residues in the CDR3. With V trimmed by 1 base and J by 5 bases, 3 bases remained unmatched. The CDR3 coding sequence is TGTGCCAGTAGTATAGTCGACAGGGGGGACAATGAGCAGTTCTTC. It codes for CASSIVDRGDNEQFF.

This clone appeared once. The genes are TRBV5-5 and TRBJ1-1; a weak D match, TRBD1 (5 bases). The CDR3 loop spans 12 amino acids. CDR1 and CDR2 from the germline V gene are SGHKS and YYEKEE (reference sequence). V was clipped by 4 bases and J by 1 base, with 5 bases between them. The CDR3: CASSRGNTEAFF. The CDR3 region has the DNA TGTGCCAGCAGCAGGGGGAACACTGAAGCTTTCTTT.

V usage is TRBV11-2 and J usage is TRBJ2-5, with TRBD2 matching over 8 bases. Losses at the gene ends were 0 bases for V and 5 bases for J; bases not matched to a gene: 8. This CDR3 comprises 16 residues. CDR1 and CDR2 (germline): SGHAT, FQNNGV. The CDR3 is CASSLDPGGDWETQYF. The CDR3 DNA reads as TGTGCCAGCAGCTTAGATCCCGGGGGGGACTGGGAGACCCAGTACTTC.

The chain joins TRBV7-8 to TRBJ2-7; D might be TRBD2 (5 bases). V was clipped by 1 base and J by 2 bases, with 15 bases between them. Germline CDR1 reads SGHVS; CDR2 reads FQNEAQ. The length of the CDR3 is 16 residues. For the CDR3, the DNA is TGTGCCAGCAGCTTAGTGGCGAGCGGCCATCCCTACGAGCAGTACTTC. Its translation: CASSLVASGHPYEQYF.

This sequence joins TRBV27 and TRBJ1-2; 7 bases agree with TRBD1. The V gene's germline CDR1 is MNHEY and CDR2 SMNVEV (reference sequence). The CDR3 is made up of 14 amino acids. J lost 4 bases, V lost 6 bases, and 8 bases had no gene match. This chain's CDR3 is CASRSGGGVYGYTF. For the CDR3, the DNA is TGTGCCAGCAGATCAGGGGGTGGGGTCTATGGCTACACCTTC.

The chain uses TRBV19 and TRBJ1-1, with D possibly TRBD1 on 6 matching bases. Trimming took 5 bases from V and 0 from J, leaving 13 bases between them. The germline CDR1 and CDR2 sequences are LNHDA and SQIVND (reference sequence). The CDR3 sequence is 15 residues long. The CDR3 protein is CASSPHRAVNTEAFF. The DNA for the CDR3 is TGTGCCAGTAGTCCCCACAGGGCTGTGAACACTGAAGCTTTCTTT.

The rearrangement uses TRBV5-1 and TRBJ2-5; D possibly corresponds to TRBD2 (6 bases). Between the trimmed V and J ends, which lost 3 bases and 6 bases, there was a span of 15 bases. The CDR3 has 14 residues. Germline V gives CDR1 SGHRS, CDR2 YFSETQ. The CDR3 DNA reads TGCGCCAGCAGCTCTGATGGCGGGACCAAGACCCAGTACTTC. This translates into CASSSDGGTKTQYF.

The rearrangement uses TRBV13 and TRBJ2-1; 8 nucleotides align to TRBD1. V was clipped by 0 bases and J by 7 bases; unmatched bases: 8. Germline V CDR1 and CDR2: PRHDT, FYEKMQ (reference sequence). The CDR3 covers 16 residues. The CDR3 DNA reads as TGTGCCAGCAGCTTAGGCCTGGCAGGGGGCTTAAATGAGCAGTTCTTC. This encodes CASSLGLAGGLNEQFF.

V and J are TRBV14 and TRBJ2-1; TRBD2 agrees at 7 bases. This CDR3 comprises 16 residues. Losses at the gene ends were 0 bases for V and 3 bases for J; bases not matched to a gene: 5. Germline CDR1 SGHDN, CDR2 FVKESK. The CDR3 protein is CASSQEGTTYYNEQFF. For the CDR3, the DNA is TGTGCCAGCAGCCAAGAAGGGACTACCTACTACAATGAGCAGTTCTTC.

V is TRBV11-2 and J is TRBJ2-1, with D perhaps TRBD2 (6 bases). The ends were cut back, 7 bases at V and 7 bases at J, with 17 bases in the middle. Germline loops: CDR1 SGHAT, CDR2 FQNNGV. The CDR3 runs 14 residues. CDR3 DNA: TGTGCCAGCACCGGCTTTGGGGGGAGGAATGAGCAGTTCTTC. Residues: CASTGFGGRNEQFF.